This passage covers 27 T cell receptor beta chains from one sample sequenced in a study of blood T cell repertoires in COVID-19. Sequenced by immunoSEQ multiplex PCR; TCRdb stores in-frame clones only, minus some. The repertoire holds over 150,000 clones, 94% seen once, with about 0.76% in the top ten. Sequencing was performed on peripheral blood. Receptors were obtained from a man aged 25 to 40 with COVID-19, enrolled during active disease.

The genes are TRBV6-5 and TRBJ1-2; 7 nucleotides match TRBD1. The CDR3 is 15 residues long. Unmatched junction bases numbered 8, after V lost 0 bases and J lost 7 bases. Germline loops: CDR1 MNHEY, CDR2 SVGAGI. The CDR3 DNA reads TGTGCCAGCAGTTACTCTGACAGGGACGGTCCTGGCTACACCTTC. This encodes CASSYSDRDGPGYTF.

The V gene is TRBV18, the J gene TRBJ2-1; TRBD2 agrees at 10 bases. There are 15 residues in the CDR3. Germline assignment: CDR1 KGHSH and CDR2 LQKENI. V gave up 0 bases and J gave up 10 bases; unmatched junction bases: 6. The CDR3 loop reads CASSPPSGGTREQFF. In DNA, the CDR3 is TGTGCCAGCTCACCACCTAGCGGGGGGACCCGGGAGCAGTTCTTC.

This chain connects TRBV5-4 to TRBJ1-1; no clear D gene. CDR1 and CDR2 from the germline V gene are SGHNT and YYREEE (reference sequence). With 0 bases removed from V and 2 bases from J, the gap between germline ends came to 5 bases. This CDR3 spans 13 amino acids. Here the CDR3 DNA reads TGTGCCAGCAGCTTGGAGAGTAACACTGAAGCTTTCTTT. Translated, it gives CASSLESNTEAFF.

This chain links TRBV6-1 with TRBJ1-1, with 8 bases identical to TRBD1. The CDR3 runs to 16 residues. With 4 bases clipped from V and 5 bases from J, the junction kept 12 bases outside the gene matches. Germline CDR1 reads MNHNS; CDR2 reads SASEGT. CDR3 protein: CASSARTGRAKTEAFF. The CDR3 DNA follows: TGTGCCAGCAGTGCCCGGACAGGGAGGGCGAAAACTGAAGCTTTCTTT.

This chain joins TRBV7-9 and TRBJ2-2; 7 nucleotides line up with TRBD1. The V segment lost 4 bases and the J segment 5 bases; nucleotides outside the gene matches: 10. Looked up from germline, CDR1 is SEHNR and CDR2 is FQNEAQ (reference sequence). This CDR3 is 16 amino acids long. The CDR3 nucleotides are TGTGCCAGCAGCTCCACAGGGGTAGTAAGGACCGGGGAGCTGTTTTTT. It encodes CASSSTGVVRTGELFF.

About this clone itself: This specimen includes other DNA sequences encoding the same CDR3. V gene TRBV27 combines with J gene TRBJ1-6; D possibly corresponds to TRBD1 (6 bases). The CDR3 has 13 amino acids. Trimming took off 3 bases at V and 9 bases at J, with 9 bases between the two ends. Per the germline V gene, CDR1 is MNHEY and CDR2 is SMNVEV (reference sequence). CDR3 in DNA: TGTGCCAGCAGTTTCGACAGGAGTTCACCCCTCCACTTT. It translates to CASSFDRSSPLHF.

The chain has TRBV11-2 and TRBJ1-1; weak D call: TRBD1 (6 bases). This CDR3 contains 16 residues. Germline loops: CDR1 SGHAT, CDR2 FQNNGV. Trimming took off 1 base at V and 3 bases at J, with 15 bases between the two ends. CDR3 sequence: CASSLVMGHRYTEAFF. DNA of the CDR3: TGTGCCAGCAGCTTAGTAATGGGACACAGATACACTGAAGCTTTCTTT.

The chain uses TRBV6-5 and TRBJ1-1; D may be TRBD1 (6 bases). V was shortened by 6 bases and J by 7 bases, with 18 bases between the two germline ends. Germline values: CDR1 MNHEY, CDR2 SVGAGI. CDR3 length equals 14 residues. The CDR3 nucleotides are TGTGCCAGCAGACCGAGAGCAGGGGCATTTGAAGCTTTCTTT. Translation gives CASRPRAGAFEAFF.

The chain carries TRBV5-6 and TRBJ1-2; a possible D gene is TRBD1 (5 bases). Germline V gene lookup returns CDR1 SGHDT and CDR2 YYEEEE. Trimming took off 3 bases at V and 2 bases at J, with 11 bases between the two ends. The CDR3 runs to 14 residues. CDR3 bases: TGTGCCAGCAGCTGGACCGGGGGAAACTATGGCTACACCTTC. Protein sequence: CASSWTGGNYGYTF.

The chain couples TRBV4-2 to TRBJ2-4, with 12 bases matching TRBD2. V trimming: 1 base; J trimming: 1 base; junction bases outside the gene matches: 11. The germline gives CDR1 LGHNA, CDR2 YNFKEQ. The CDR3 is 20 amino acids. DNA of the CDR3: TGTGCCAGCAGCCAAGTGGGAGGACTAGCGGGGCAGAGGGCCAAAAACATTCAGTACTTC. Translating gives CASSQVGGLAGQRAKNIQYF.

The gene calls are TRBV15 and TRBJ2-5, with 8 bases fitting TRBD2. The CDR3 runs 17 residues. J was trimmed by 2 bases and V by 5 bases; bases with no gene match: 13. Per the germline V gene, CDR1 is LNHNV and CDR2 is YYDKDF (reference sequence). The CDR3 region has the DNA TGTGCCACCAGCCCCCCGCGGGCGGGGGGCCAACAAGAGACCCAGTACTTC. It yields the protein CATSPPRAGGQQETQYF.

This clone was counted once. The V and J genes are TRBV11-1 and TRBJ2-2, with D perhaps TRBD1 (5 bases). V lost 5 bases and J 3 bases, leaving 13 bases between the germline ends. The CDR3 extends over 15 amino acids. Looked up from germline, CDR1 is SGHAT and CDR2 is FQDESV (reference sequence). The CDR3 loop reads CASSGSRVYTGELFF. CDR3 in DNA: TGTGCCAGCAGCGGAAGCAGGGTTTACACCGGGGAGCTGTTTTTT.

The chain links TRBV7-2 to TRBJ1-1, with 8 bases that match TRBD1. The V segment lost 3 bases and the J segment 1 base; nucleotides outside the gene matches: 4. CDR1 SGHTA and CDR2 FQGNSA come from the germline V gene. This CDR3 is built from 15 residues. This CDR3 reads CASSFGQGRNTEAFF. Written as DNA, the CDR3 is TGTGCCAGCAGCTTTGGACAGGGTCGGAACACTGAAGCTTTCTTT.

The CDR3 coding sequence is TGTGCCAGCAGCCGGGGACTAGCGGGGGGGCAGGATACGCAGTATTTT. Translated, it gives CASSRGLAGGQDTQYF. This sequence joins TRBV3-1 (or the pseudogene TRBV3-2) and TRBJ2-3, with 16 bases identical to TRBD2. This CDR3 region has 16 residues. The germline V gene has CDR1 LGHDT and CDR2 YNNKEL (reference sequence). V trimming: 4 bases; J trimming: 6 bases; junction bases outside the gene matches: 4.

The chain employs TRBV7-2 and TRBJ1-1, with 8 bases matching TRBD1. CDR3 length: 14 residues. The J segment lost 9 bases and the V segment lost 1 base, leaving 7 bases of the junction unmatched. The germline CDR1 and CDR2 sequences are SGHTA and FQGNSA. Here the CDR3 DNA reads TGTGCCAGCAGCTTAGTGACAGGGGTGAATCAAGCTTTCTTT. It is translated as CASSLVTGVNQAFF.

This chain connects TRBV11-3 to TRBJ2-3; 9 positions agree with TRBD1. V dropped 3 bases and J dropped 2; count of bases not matched to a gene: 3. Per germline, CDR1 SGHNT and CDR2 YENEEA. The CDR3 spans 15 residues. CDR3 bases: TGTGCCAGCAGCTTGGGACAGGGAGCCACAGATACGCAGTATTTT. This sequence encodes CASSLGQGATDTQYF.

V is TRBV24-1 and J is TRBJ2-5, with D perhaps TRBD1 (5 bases). Per the germline V gene, CDR1 is KGHDR and CDR2 is SFDVKD. The V gene lost 4 bases and the J gene lost 5 bases, with 10 bases spanning the gap. This CDR3 spans 13 amino acids. The CDR3 loop reads CATSEAGRETQYF. DNA of the CDR3: TGTGCCACCAGTGAAGCAGGGCGGGAGACCCAGTACTTC.

The J gene is TRBJ2-5, the V gene TRBV5-6, with D perhaps TRBD2 (7 bases). In germline, CDR1 is SGHDT, CDR2 YYEEEE. Trimming cost V 4 bases and J 2 bases, with 15 bases left between them. This CDR3 is 15 amino acids long. CDR3 DNA sequence: TGTGCCAGCAGCCCACCCGCGGGGGCACAAGAGACCCAGTACTTC. Amino acid sequence: CASSPPAGAQETQYF. The variable domain in full, completed from reference TRBV5-6 and TRBJ2-5, reads DAGVTQSPTHLIKTRGQQVTLRCSPKSGHDTVSWYQQALGQGPQFIFQYYEEEERQRGNFPDRFSGHQFPNYSSELNVNALLLGDSALYLCASSPPAGAQETQYFGPGTRLLVL.

The V gene is TRBV7-2, the J gene TRBJ2-3, with 11 bases fitting TRBD2. V dropped 3 bases and J dropped 3; count of bases not matched to a gene: 5. The germline V gene encodes CDR1 SGHTA and CDR2 FQGNSA. This CDR3 region has 16 residues. The CDR3 loop reads CASSFSSGGYTDTQYF. CDR3 bases: TGTGCCAGCAGCTTCTCTAGCGGGGGGTATACAGATACGCAGTATTTT.

The chain uses TRBV13 and TRBJ2-7; possibly TRBD1 for D (5 bases). V lost 1 base and J 4 bases, leaving 8 bases between the germline ends. Germline CDR1 and CDR2: PRHDT and FYEKMQ (reference sequence). This CDR3 spans 13 amino acids. CDR3 residues: CASSLVQGYEQYF. CDR3 in DNA: TGTGCCAGCAGCTTAGTCCAGGGTTACGAGCAGTACTTC.

This chain links TRBV7-9 with TRBJ1-1; 7 bases agree with TRBD1. This CDR3 is 13 amino acids long. In germline, CDR1 is SEHNR, CDR2 FQNEAQ (reference sequence). J was trimmed by 4 bases and V by 6 bases; bases with no gene match: 5. For the CDR3, the DNA is TGTGCCAGCAGTCTTACAGGGGCCACTGAAGCTTTCTTT. Its protein is CASSLTGATEAFF.

This chain connects TRBV29-1 to TRBJ1-2, with 7 bases aligning to TRBD1. After removal of 4 bases from V and 3 bases from J, the junction contained 5 bases not matched to a gene. CDR1 is SQVTM and CDR2 is ANQGSEA in the germline V gene. The CDR3 extends over 13 amino acids. CDR3 sequence reads: CSVVRGTDYGYTF. The CDR3 coding sequence is TGCAGCGTTGTGAGAGGGACAGACTATGGCTACACCTTC.

The chain is built from TRBV7-9 and TRBJ1-3; D is perhaps TRBD1 (5 bases). The germline CDR1 and CDR2 sequences are SEHNR and FQNEAQ (reference sequence). This CDR3 spans 17 amino acids. V was clipped by 3 bases and J by 2 bases, with 17 bases between them. CDR3 in DNA: TGTGCCAGCAGCTTGGACTATCCAGGGATTACTGGAAACACCATATATTTT. Its translation: CASSLDYPGITGNTIYF.

The chain couples TRBV7-3 to TRBJ2-3, with D perhaps matching TRBD2 (6 bases). Trimming took 6 bases from V and 0 from J, leaving 16 bases between them. CDR3 length: 16 amino acids. Germline V gene lookup returns CDR1 SGHTA and CDR2 FQGTGA. As DNA, the CDR3 is TGTGCCAGCAGTCCTTCTAGCGCAGCTAGCACAGATACGCAGTATTTT. This sequence encodes CASSPSSAASTDTQYF.

The chain is built from TRBV9 and TRBJ1-2; TRBD1 is a possible D gene (5 bases). CDR3 length: 15 residues. The ends were cut back, 2 bases at V and 4 bases at J, with 15 bases in the middle. Looked up from germline, CDR1 is SGDLS and CDR2 is YYNGEE. The CDR3 region is CASSVGAGGLYGYTF. CDR3 DNA sequence: TGTGCCAGCAGCGTGGGAGCCGGGGGACTCTATGGCTACACCTTC.

The chain employs TRBV4-2 and TRBJ1-1; TRBD1 is a possible D gene (6 bases). CDR3 length: 12 residues. Germline V lookup: CDR1 LGHNA, CDR2 YNFKEQ. Trimming took off 1 base at V and 7 bases at J, with 7 bases between the two ends. The CDR3 DNA is TGTGCCAGCAGCCAAGCACAGGGTGAAGCTTTCTTT. Translation: CASSQAQGEAFF.

The rearrangement links TRBV2 to TRBJ1-5; TRBD1 is a possible D gene (6 bases). The ends were cut back, 0 bases at V and 4 bases at J, with 10 bases in the middle. CDR1 is SNHLY and CDR2 is FYNNEI in the germline V gene. CDR3 length: 15 amino acids. CDR3 nucleotides: TGTGCCAGCAGTGAAGCATGGCAGGGGAATCAGCCCCAGCATTTT. It yields the protein CASSEAWQGNQPQHF.